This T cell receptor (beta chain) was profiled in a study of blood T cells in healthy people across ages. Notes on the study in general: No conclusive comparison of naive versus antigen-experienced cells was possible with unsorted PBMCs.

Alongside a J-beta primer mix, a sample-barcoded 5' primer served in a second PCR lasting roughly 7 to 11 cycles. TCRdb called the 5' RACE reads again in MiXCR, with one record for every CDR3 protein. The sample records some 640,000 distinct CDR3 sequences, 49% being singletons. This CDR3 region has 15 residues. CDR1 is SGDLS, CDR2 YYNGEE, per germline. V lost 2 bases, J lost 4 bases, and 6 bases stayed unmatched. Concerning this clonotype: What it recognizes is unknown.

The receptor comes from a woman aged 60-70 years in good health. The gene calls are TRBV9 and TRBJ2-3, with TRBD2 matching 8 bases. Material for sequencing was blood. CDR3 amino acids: CASSVDGRGSDTQYF. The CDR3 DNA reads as TGTGCCAGCAGCGTTGACGGGAGGGGATCAGATACGCAGTATTTT.